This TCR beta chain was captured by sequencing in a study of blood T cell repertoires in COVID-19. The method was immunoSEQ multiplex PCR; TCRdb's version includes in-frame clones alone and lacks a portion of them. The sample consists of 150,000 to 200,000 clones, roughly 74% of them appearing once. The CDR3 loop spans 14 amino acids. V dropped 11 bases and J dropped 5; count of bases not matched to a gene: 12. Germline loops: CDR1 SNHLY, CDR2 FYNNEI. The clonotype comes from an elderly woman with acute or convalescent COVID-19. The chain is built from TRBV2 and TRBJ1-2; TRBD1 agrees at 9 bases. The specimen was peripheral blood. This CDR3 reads CAGGQGTQGYGYTF. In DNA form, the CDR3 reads TGTGCCGGGGGACAGGGTACCCAGGGGTATGGCTACACCTTC.